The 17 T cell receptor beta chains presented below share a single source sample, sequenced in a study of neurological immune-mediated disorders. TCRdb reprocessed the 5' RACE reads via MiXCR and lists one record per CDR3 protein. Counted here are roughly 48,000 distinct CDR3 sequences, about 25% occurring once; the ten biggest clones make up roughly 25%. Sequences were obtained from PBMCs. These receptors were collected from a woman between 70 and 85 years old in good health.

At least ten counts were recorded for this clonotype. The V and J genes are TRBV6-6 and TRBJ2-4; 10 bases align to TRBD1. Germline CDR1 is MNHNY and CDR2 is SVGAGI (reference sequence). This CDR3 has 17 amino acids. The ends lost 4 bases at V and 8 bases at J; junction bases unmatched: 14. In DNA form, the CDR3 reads TGTGCCAGCAGTTCCGGGACAGGGGATAAGGGGGGGGACATTCAGTACTTC. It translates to CASSSGTGDKGGDIQYF.

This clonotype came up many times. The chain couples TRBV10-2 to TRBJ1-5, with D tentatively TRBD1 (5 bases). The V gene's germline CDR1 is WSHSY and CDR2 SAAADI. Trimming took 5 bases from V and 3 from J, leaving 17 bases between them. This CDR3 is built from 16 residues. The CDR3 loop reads CASSTRAAGINQPQHF. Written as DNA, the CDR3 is TGCGCCAGCAGTACCAGGGCCGCGGGCATCAATCAGCCCCAGCATTTT.

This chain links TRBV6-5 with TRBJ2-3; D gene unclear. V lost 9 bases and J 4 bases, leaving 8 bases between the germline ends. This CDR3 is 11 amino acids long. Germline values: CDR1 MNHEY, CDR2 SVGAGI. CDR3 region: CASQDPDTQYF. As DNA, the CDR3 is TGTGCCAGTCAGGACCCAGATACGCAGTATTTT.

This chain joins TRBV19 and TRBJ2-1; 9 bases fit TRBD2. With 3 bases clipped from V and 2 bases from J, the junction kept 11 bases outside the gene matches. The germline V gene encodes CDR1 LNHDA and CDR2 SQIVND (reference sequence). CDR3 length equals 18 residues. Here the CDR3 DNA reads TGTGCCAGTAGTATTAGGTGGGAGGCGGGAGGGCCCTACAATGAGCAGTTCTTC. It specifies CASSIRWEAGGPYNEQFF. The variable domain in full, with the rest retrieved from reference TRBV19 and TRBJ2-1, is DGGITQSPKYLFRKEGQNVTLSCEQNLNHDAMYWYRQDPGQGLRLIYYSQIVNDFQKGDIAEGYSVSREKKESFPLTVTSAQKNPTAFYLCASSIRWEAGGPYNEQFFGPGTRLTVL.

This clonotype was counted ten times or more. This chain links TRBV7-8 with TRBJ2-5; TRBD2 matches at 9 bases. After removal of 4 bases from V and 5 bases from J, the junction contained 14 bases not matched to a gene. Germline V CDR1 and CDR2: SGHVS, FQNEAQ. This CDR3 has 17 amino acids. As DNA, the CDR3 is TGTGCCAGCAGCTCTTTCGGGGGAGCGGGAGGTTTGGAGACCCAGTACTTC. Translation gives CASSSFGGAGGLETQYF.

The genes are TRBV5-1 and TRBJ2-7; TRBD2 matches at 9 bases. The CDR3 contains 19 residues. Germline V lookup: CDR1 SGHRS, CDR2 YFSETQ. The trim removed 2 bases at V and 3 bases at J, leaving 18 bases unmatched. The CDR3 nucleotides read TGCGCCAGCAGCTTACAAGAGACTAGCGGAGCCTTGGGGAACTACGAGCAGTACTTC. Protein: CASSLQETSGALGNYEQYF.

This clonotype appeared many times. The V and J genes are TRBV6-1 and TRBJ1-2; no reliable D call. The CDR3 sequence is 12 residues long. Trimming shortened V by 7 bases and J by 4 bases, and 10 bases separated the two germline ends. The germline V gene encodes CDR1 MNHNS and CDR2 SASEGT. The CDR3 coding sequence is TGTGCCAGCACCGATGGCGGCTATGGCTACACCTTC. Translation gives CASTDGGYGYTF.

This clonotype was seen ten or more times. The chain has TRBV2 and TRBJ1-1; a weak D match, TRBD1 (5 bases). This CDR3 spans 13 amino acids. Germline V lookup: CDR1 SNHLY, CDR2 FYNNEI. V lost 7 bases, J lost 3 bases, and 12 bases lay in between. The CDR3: CASTKGYDTEAFF. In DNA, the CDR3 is TGTGCCAGCACTAAGGGGTACGACACTGAAGCTTTCTTT.

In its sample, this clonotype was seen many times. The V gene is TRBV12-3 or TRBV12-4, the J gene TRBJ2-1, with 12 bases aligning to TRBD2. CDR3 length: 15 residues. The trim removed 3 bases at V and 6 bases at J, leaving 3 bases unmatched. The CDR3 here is CASSFRLAGVNEQFF. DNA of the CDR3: TGTGCCAGCAGTTTCAGACTAGCGGGAGTCAATGAGCAGTTCTTC.

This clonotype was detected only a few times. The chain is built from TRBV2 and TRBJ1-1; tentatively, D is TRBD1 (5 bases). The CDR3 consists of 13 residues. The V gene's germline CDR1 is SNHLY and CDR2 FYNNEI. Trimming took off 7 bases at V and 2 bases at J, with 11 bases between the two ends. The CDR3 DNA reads TGTGCCAGCATGGGGGACCTTAACACTGAAGCTTTCTTT. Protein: CASMGDLNTEAFF.

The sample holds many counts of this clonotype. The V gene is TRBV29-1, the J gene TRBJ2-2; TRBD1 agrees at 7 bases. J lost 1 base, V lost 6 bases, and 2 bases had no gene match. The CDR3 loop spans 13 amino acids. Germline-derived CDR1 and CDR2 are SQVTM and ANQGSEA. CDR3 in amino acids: CSVRTGNTGELFF. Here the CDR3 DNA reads TGCAGCGTGCGGACAGGGAACACCGGGGAGCTGTTTTTT.

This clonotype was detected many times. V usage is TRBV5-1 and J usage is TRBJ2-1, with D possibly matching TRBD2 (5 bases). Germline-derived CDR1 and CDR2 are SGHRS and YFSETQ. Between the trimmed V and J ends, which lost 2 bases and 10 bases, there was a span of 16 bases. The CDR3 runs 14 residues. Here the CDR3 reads CASSFGTRDGEQFF. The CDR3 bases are TGCGCCAGCAGCTTCGGTACTCGGGATGGGGAGCAGTTCTTC. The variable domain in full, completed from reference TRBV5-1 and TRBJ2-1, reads KAGVTQTPRYLIKTRGQQVTLSCSPISGHRSVSWYQQTPGQGLQFLFEYFSETQRNKGNFPGRFSGRQFSNSRSEMNVSTLELGDSALYLCASSFGTRDGEQFFGPGTRLTVL.

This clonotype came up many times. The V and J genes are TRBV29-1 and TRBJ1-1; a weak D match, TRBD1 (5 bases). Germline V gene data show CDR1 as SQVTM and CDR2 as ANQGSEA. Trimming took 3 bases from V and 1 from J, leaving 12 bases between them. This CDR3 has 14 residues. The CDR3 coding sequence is TGCAGCGTTGACGGGACCTGGGGGAACACTGAAGCTTTCTTT. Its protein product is CSVDGTWGNTEAFF.

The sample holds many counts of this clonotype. The CDR3 bases are TGCAGTGCTACCGCGGGACTAGCGGGATGGGGGAAAGATACGCAGTATTTT. Encoded protein: CSATAGLAGWGKDTQYF. The V call is TRBV20-1, the J call TRBJ2-3; 13 nucleotides line up with TRBD2. The trim removed 4 bases at V and 5 bases at J, leaving 12 bases unmatched. Germline CDR1 is DFQATT and CDR2 is SNEGSKA (reference sequence). The CDR3 is 17 residues long.

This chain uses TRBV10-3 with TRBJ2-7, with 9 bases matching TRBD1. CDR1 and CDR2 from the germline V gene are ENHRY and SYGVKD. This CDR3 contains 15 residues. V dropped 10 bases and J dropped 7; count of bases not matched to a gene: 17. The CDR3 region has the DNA TGTGCCACCTCACCTCCAGACAGGGGGTCTCAAGAGCAGTACTTC. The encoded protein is CATSPPDRGSQEQYF.

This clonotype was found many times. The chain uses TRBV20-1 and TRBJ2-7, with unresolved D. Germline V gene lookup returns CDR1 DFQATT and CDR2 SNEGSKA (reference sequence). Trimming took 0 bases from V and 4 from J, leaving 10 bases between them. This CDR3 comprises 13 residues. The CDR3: CSARDRTLYEQYF. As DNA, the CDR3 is TGCAGTGCTAGAGATCGAACATTATACGAGCAGTACTTC.

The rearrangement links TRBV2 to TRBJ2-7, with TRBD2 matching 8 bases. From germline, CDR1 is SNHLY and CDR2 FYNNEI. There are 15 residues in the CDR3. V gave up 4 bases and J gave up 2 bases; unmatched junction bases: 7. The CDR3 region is CASSAPGGNTYEQYF. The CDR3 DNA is TGTGCCAGCAGTGCACCGGGGGGGAACACCTACGAGCAGTACTTC.